A single sample is the source of the 10 T cell receptor beta chains below, sequenced in a study of blood T cell repertoires in COVID-19. The repertoire was sequenced with immunoSEQ multiplex PCR; TCRdb's copy has only in-frame clones and lacks some. This table holds about 370,000 clones, approximately 88% found once. Sequencing input: peripheral blood. Receptor source: a woman under 40 with COVID-19, enrolled during active disease.

The chain uses TRBV7-2 and TRBJ2-2; 7 bases agree with TRBD1. V dropped 4 bases and J dropped 5; count of bases not matched to a gene: 10. The CDR3 is 16 amino acids. From germline, CDR1 is SGHTA and CDR2 FQGNSA. CDR3 DNA sequence: TGTGCCAGCAGCTCCGCCTCCGGGACAGAGACCGGGGAGCTGTTTTTT. This sequence encodes CASSSASGTETGELFF.

The V gene is TRBV6-6, the J gene TRBJ2-1, with unresolved D. V was cut by 3 bases and J by 4 bases, with 4 bases left in between. The CDR3 consists of 12 residues. Germline V gene data show CDR1 as MNHNY and CDR2 as SVGAGI (reference sequence). The CDR3 spells CASSYRYNEQFF. The CDR3 DNA reads as TGTGCCAGCAGTTATCGGTACAATGAGCAGTTCTTC.

This sequence joins TRBV28 and TRBJ1-1; D not certain. The CDR3 has 13 amino acids. Looked up from germline, CDR1 is MDHEN and CDR2 is SYDVKM. V was trimmed by 5 bases and J by 1 base, leaving 8 bases between them. The CDR3 protein is CASSIAGNTEAFF. The CDR3 DNA sequence: TGTGCCAGCAGTATTGCAGGGAACACTGAAGCTTTCTTT. The whole variable domain, remainder taken from reference TRBV28 and TRBJ1-1, is DVKVTQSSRYLVKRTGEKVFLECVQDMDHENMFWYRQDPGLGLRLIYFSYDVKMKEKGDIPEGYSVSREKKERFSLILESASTNQTSMYLCASSIAGNTEAFFGQGTRLTVV.

This clone was counted only a few times. This chain links TRBV4-2 with TRBJ1-5, with TRBD1 matching over 8 bases. J gave up 3 bases and V 5 bases, and 9 bases lay outside the gene matches. CDR3 length: 16 residues. CDR1 and CDR2 (germline): LGHNA, YNFKEQ. The CDR3 coding sequence is TGTGCCAGCAGCGCGACACAGGGGGTGTACAATCAGCCCCAGCATTTT. This gives the protein CASSATQGVYNQPQHF.

V is TRBV29-1 and J is TRBJ2-7, with D maybe TRBD1 (7 bases). The CDR3 extends over 12 amino acids. The germline gives CDR1 SQVTM, CDR2 ANQGSEA. V was pared by 6 bases and J by 6 bases, with 15 bases between. CDR3 amino acids: CSVRGNGGEQYV. The CDR3 region has the DNA TGCAGCGTCAGGGGGAACGGGGGCGAGCAGTACGTC.

The chain employs TRBV19 and TRBJ1-1; no reliable D call. Trimming removed 7 bases at V and 5 bases at J, with 8 bases between. CDR1 LNHDA and CDR2 SQIVND come from the germline V gene (reference sequence). This CDR3 comprises 11 residues. The CDR3 DNA reads as TGTGCCAGTATGGGAGCGACTGAAGCTTTCTTT. Residues: CASMGATEAFF.

The chain uses TRBV11-2 and TRBJ2-5, with a weak D call TRBD1 (5 bases). Germline CDR1 and CDR2: SGHAT and FQNNGV. This CDR3 is 15 amino acids long. V gave up 3 bases and J gave up 0 bases, with 11 bases separating them. The CDR3 nucleotides are TGTGCCAGCAGCTTCGCGACAGCGTACCAAGAGACCCAGTACTTC. Protein sequence: CASSFATAYQETQYF.

Concerning this clone itself: No conserved phenylalanine or tryptophan ends this CDR3, so it is likely a read error. The genes are TRBV19 and TRBJ2-2; tentative D call: TRBD1 (5 bases). Trimming left V 3 bases short and J 7 bases short, with 12 bases between. Germline V CDR1 and CDR2: LNHDA, SQIVND (reference sequence). The CDR3 has 14 amino acids. Written as DNA, the CDR3 is TGTGCCAGTAGTATGTCTGACAGAGGCGGGGAGCTGTTTTCT. It specifies CASSMSDRGGELFS.

The V gene is TRBV7-9, the J gene TRBJ2-1, with 12 bases identical to TRBD2. Germline assignment: CDR1 SEHNR and CDR2 FQNEAQ (reference sequence). The CDR3 runs 15 residues. Trimming removed 6 bases from V and 5 bases from J; junction bases left unmatched: 5. The CDR3 DNA sequence: TGTGCCAGCAGATCAGGACTAGCGGGGCACAATGAGCAGTTCTTC. Translated, it gives CASRSGLAGHNEQFF.

The genes are TRBV21-1 and TRBJ2-7; the table's D call of TRBD2 was not tested on the DNA. TRBV21-1 is annotated as a pseudogene. CDR3 size: 14 residues. This CDR3 is CASSQTTTRVQQYV. CDR3 sequence (DNA): TGTGCCAGCTCCCAAACCACGACTAGGGTGCAGCAGTACGTC.